Listed here are 3 T cell receptor beta chains from one sample, sequenced in a study of identical twins. Using its own MiXCR run on the 5' RACE reads, TCRdb lists one record per CDR3 protein. The sample has a few hundred thousand distinct CDR3 sequences, 9% to 10% seen once. These data were also filed under a second study, of yellow fever vaccine responses in identical twins.

The sample was PBMCs. These receptors were taken from a young woman in good health.

This clonotype was recorded a few times. Germline is not matched at one junction end, which may reflect a read error. The chain uses TRBV7-2 and TRBJ1-5; 7 bases are a match to TRBD1. Germline assignment: CDR1 SGHTA and CDR2 FQGNSA. The CDR3 contains 15 residues. The CDR3 is CASILTRGNNQPQHF. CDR3 nucleotides: TGTGCCAGCATCTTAACCAGGGGGAACAATCAGCCCCAGCATTTT. The whole variable domain, remainder taken from reference TRBV7-2 and TRBJ1-5, is GAGVSQSPSNKVTEKGKDVELRCDPISGHTALYWYRQSLGQGLEFLIYFQGNSAPDKSGLPSDRFSAERTGGSVSTLTIQRTQQEDSAVYLCASILTRGNNQPQHFGDGTRLSIL.

Ten or more counts support this clonotype. The chain links TRBV12-3 or TRBV12-4 to TRBJ2-1; D gene ambiguous. The ends were cut back, 6 bases at V and 7 bases at J, with 7 bases in the middle. This CDR3 has 11 residues. The CDR3 DNA reads TGTGCCAGCAGCGTGAGTAATGAGCAGTTCTTC. Translating it yields CASSVSNEQFF.

This clonotype was detected a few times. The chain employs TRBV20-1 and TRBJ1-1; D ambiguous. This CDR3 is 14 amino acids long. Trimming removed 2 bases at V and 0 bases at J, with 10 bases between. In germline, CDR1 is DFQATT, CDR2 SNEGSKA (reference sequence). CDR3 sequence: CSARTTGLNTEAFF. CDR3 nucleotides: TGCAGTGCTAGAACAACCGGACTGAACACTGAAGCTTTCTTT.